The source of this TCR beta chain is a study of blood T cell repertoires in COVID-19 (dated by TCRdb to the early 2020s). Concerning the study at large: The collaborator samples originated in the United States, Italy and Spain and spanned the acute and convalescent phases of COVID-19. The material from the prospective study consisted of cDNA or gDNA derived from T cells, B-cell-depleted T cells, or PBMCs. Subjects who had been exposed to COVID-19, were actively infected with it, or had recovered from it provided the deeply sampled blood TCRbeta repertoires that made up the dataset. The repertoires were released in a freely available public database meant as a resource for research on the immune response to SARS-CoV-2. The samples were drawn from the first 160 participants of the ongoing ImmuneRACE study and from 950 to 1,500 subjects provided by 6 global collaborators. Nearly every sample came with metadata listing a de-identified subject ID, COVID-19 status, age in years and sex. HLA class I and class II types, where available, came from metadata supplied by the sample provider rather than from assay-based typing.

In the prospective study, participants were roughly 18 to 100 years old, resided in fewer than 25 geographic areas of the United States, and were enrolled through a virtual design. Cohort assignment in the prospective study relied on participant-reported clinical history from a screening survey and a study questionnaire. For ImmuneRACE Cohort 3, a participant was defined as recovered based on two consecutive negative NP/OP PCR tests, clearance by a healthcare professional, or resolution of symptoms. Each participant in the prospective study had whole blood, serum and a nasopharyngeal or oropharyngeal swab collected by mobile phlebotomists. Over a roughly 2-month period, participants in the prospective study had the option of providing additional blood draws and questionnaires. Prospective study blood samples were shipped either frozen or at room temperature before DNA extraction. About this clone: What this receptor recognizes is not known. No clone much larger than this one lies a single base away; base qualities are absent.

TCRbeta CDR3 regions were amplified from genomic DNA by means of the immunoSEQ Assay, a bias-controlled multiplex PCR. In the authors' own workflow: The number of nucleated cells in each sample was estimated from the amplification of reference gene primers within the assay. To quantify the absolute abundance of each unique TCRbeta CDR3 rearrangement, sequence reads were collapsed and filtered. For each sample, productive Simpson clonality was calculated as the square root of Simpson's diversity index across productive rearrangements. TCRdb took this table from immuneACCESS and kept in-frame rearrangements with V and J called. Such tables lack part of the clones; where checked against another copy, unresolved V genes explain under half of the gap, and the rest is unexplained. V, J and clone size are those of that table, while D and trimming were read from the DNA. The sample data list 200,000 to 250,000 clones, and under 90% of these were observed just once. The ten largest clonotypes hold about 3.3% of the sample.

CDR1 and CDR2 (SGHRS, YFSETQ) derive from the germline V gene. From cysteine to phenylalanine, the CDR3 is 17 amino acids long. This entry keeps only the CDR3 DNA: 51 bases, framed from base 1. Trimming takes 3 bases off V and 2 bases off J; junction bases not matched to a gene: 8. On the study overall, not on this receptor specifically: Clinical and demographic metadata were provided uncurated, with the amount varying by source and participant.

The V gene is TRBV5-1 and the J gene is TRBJ2-1; 10 central bases correspond to TRBD2. The receptor's source is a woman aged 55-69 years who had recovered from COVID-19. The sequenced sample consisted of PBMCs or T cells enriched from blood (not recorded which). The sequenced DNA: TGCGCCAGCAGCTGGGGAAGACTAGCGGGCCCCTACAATGAGCAGTTCTTC. The encoded protein is CASSWGRLAGPYNEQFF.